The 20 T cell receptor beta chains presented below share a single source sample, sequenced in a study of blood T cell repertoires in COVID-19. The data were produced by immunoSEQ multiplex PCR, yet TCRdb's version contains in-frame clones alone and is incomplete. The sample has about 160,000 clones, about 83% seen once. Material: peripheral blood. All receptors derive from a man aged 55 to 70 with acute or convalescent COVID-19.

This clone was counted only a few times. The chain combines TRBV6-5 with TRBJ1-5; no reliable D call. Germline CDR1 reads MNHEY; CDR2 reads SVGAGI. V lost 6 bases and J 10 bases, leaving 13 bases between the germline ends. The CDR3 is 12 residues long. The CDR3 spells CASRSPAGPQHF. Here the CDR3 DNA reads TGTGCCAGCAGGTCCCCCGCGGGACCCCAGCATTTT.

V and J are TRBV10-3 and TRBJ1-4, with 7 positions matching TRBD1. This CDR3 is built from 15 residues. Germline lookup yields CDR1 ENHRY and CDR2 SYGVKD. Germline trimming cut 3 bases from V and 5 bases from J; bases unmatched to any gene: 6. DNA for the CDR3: TGTGCCATCAGTGACTCTACGACAGGGAATGAAAAACTGTTTTTT. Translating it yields CAISDSTTGNEKLFF.

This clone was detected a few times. The CDR3 bases are TGTGCCAGCATCCAGGGACAGAATAGCAATCAGCCCCAGCATTTT. Translation: CASIQGQNSNQPQHF. The V and J genes are TRBV6-5 and TRBJ1-5, with TRBD1 identical over 7 bases. Germline CDR1 and CDR2: MNHEY and SVGAGI. The V segment lost 7 bases and the J segment 0 bases; nucleotides outside the gene matches: 6. The CDR3 has 15 amino acids.

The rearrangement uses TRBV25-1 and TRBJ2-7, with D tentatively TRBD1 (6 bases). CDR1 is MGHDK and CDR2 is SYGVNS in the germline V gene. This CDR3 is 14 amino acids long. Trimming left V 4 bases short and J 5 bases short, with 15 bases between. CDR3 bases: TGTGCCAGCAGTGCCCTCTCACAGGGACACGAGCAGTACTTC. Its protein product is CASSALSQGHEQYF.

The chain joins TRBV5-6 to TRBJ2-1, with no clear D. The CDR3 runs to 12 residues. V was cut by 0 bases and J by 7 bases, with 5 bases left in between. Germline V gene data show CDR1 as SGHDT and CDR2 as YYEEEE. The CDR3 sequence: CASSLALNEQFF. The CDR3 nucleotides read TGTGCCAGCAGCTTGGCCCTTAATGAGCAGTTCTTC.

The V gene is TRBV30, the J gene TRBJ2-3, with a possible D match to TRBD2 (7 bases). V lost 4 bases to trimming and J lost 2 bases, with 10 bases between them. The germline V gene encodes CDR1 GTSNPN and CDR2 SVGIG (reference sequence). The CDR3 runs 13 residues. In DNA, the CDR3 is TGTGCCTGGACCGGGGGGCCCACAGATACGCAGTATTTT. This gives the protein CAWTGGPTDTQYF.

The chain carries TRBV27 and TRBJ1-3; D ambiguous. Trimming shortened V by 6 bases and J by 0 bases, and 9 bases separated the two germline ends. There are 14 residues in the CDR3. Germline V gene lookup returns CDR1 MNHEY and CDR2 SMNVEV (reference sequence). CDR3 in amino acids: CASRGGSSGNTIYF. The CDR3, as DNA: TGTGCCAGCAGGGGAGGGAGCTCTGGAAACACCATATATTTT.

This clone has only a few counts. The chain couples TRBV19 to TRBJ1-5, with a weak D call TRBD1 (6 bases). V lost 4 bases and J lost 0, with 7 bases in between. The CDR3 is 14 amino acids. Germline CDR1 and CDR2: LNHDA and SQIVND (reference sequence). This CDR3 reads CASSKQGSNQPQHF. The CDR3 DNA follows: TGTGCCAGTAGTAAACAGGGTAGCAATCAGCCCCAGCATTTT. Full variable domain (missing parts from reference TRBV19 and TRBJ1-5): DGGITQSPKYLFRKEGQNVTLSCEQNLNHDAMYWYRQDPGQGLRLIYYSQIVNDFQKGDIAEGYSVSREKKESFPLTVTSAQKNPTAFYLCASSKQGSNQPQHFGDGTRLSIL.

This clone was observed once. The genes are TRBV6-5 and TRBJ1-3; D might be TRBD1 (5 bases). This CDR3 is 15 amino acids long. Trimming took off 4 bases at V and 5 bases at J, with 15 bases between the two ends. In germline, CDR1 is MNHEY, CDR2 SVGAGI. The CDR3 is CASSSGRALRNTIYF. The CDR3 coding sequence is TGTGCCAGCAGTTCGGGCAGGGCCTTAAGAAACACCATATATTTT.

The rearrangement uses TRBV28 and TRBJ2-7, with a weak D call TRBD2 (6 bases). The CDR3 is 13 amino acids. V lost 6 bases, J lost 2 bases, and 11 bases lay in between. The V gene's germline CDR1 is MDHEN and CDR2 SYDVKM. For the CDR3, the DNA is TGTGCCAGCAGCGGTGGGGGGACCTACGAGCAGTACTTC. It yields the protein CASSGGGTYEQYF.

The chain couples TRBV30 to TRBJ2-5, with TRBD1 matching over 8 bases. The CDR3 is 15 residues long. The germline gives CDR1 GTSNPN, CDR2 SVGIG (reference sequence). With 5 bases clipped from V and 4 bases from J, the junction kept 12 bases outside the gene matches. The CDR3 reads CAWAPSDRDRETQYF. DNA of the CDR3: TGTGCCTGGGCTCCCTCGGACAGGGACCGAGAGACCCAGTACTTC.

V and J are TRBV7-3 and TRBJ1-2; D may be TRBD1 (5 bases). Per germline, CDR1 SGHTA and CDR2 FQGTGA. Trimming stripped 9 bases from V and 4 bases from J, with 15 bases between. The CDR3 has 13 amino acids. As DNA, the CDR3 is TGTGCCAGGACGACAGTAGGGCGCTATGGCTACACCTTC. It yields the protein CARTTVGRYGYTF.

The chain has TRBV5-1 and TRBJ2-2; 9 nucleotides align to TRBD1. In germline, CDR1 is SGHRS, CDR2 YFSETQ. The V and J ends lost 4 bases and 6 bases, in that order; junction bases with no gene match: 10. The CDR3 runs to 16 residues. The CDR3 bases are TGCGCCAGCAGCCGCGCCGGGACAGGGTTCGCCGGGGAGCTGTTTTTT. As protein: CASSRAGTGFAGELFF.

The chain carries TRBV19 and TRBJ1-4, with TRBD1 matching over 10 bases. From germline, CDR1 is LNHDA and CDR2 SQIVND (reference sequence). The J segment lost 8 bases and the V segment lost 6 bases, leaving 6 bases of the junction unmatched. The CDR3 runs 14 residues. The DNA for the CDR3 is TGTGCCAGTAGACCGGGACAGGGGAGAGAAAAACTGTTTTTT. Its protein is CASRPGQGREKLFF.

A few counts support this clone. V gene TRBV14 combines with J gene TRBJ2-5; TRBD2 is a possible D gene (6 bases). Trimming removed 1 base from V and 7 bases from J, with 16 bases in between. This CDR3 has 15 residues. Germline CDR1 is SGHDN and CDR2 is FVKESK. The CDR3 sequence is CASSQGALRRATQYF. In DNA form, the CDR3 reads TGTGCCAGCAGCCAAGGGGCCTTAAGGAGGGCGACCCAGTACTTC.

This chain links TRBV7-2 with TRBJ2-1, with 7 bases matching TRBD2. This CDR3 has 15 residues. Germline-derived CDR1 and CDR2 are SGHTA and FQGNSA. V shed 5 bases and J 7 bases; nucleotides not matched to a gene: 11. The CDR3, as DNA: TGTGCCAGCAGCCTGGGGGGGTCTACTCGGAATGAGCAGTTCTTC. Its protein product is CASSLGGSTRNEQFF.

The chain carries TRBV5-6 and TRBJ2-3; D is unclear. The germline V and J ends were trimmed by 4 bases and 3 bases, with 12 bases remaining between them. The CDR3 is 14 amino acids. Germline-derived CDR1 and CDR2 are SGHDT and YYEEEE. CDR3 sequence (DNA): TGTGCCAGCAGCCCCTTAGTTCGAACAGATACGCAGTATTTT. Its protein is CASSPLVRTDTQYF.

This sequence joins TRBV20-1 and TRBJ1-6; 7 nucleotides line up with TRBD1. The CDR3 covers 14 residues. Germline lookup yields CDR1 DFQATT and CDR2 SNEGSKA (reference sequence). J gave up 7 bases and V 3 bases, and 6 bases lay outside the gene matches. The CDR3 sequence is CSASRDRVNSPLHF. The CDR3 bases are TGCAGTGCTAGTCGTGACAGGGTGAATTCACCCCTCCACTTT.

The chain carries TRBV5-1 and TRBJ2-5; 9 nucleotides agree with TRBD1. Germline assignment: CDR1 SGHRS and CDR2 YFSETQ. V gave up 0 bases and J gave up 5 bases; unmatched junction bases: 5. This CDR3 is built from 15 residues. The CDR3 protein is CASSLAGTGRETQYF. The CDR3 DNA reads TGCGCCAGCAGCTTGGCCGGGACAGGGCGGGAGACCCAGTACTTC.

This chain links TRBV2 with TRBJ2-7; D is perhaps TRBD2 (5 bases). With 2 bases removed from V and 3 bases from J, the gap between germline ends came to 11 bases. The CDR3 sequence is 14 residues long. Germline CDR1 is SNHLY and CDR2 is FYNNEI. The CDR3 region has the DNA TGTGCCAGCAGTGAAAACCCGGGGTTCTACGAGCAGTACTTC. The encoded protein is CASSENPGFYEQYF.